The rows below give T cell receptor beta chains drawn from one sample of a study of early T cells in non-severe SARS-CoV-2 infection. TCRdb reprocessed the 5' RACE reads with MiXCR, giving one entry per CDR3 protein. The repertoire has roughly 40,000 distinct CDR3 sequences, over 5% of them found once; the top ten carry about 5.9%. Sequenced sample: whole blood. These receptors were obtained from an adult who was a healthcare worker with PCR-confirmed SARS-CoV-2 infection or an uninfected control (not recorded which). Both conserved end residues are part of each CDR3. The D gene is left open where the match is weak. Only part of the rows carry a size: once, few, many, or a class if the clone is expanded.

DNA: TGTGCCAGCTCGTATCGGGAGGACGACTACAATGAGCAGTTCTTC
CDR3: CASSYREDDYNEQFF
V: TRBV7-9
D: TRBD2
J: TRBJ2-1
size: many

DNA: TGTGCCAGCAGCGTCTTCCCGGGGCCCTCCTACGAGCAGTACTTC
CDR3: CASSVFPGPSYEQYF
V: TRBV9
D: -
J: TRBJ2-7
size: many

DNA: TGTGCCAGCAGTAACAGGGGGTTTACTGAAGCTTTCTTT
CDR3: CASSNRGFTEAFF
V: TRBV6-1
D: TRBD1
J: TRBJ1-1
size: many

DNA: TGTGCCAGCAGCTTAGCTAGCGGGAGTTATGAGCAGTTCTTC
CDR3: CASSLASGSYEQFF
V: TRBV7-2
D: TRBD2
J: TRBJ2-1
size: many

DNA: TGCGCCAGCAGCCAAGGTGGTGGAAACACCATATATTTT
CDR3: CASSQGGGNTIYF
V: TRBV4-3
D: -
J: TRBJ1-3
size: -

DNA: TGTGCCAGCAGCTTGGAGGGGCGGGTCGTAGCCAAAAACATTCAGTACTTC
CDR3: CASSLEGRVVAKNIQYF
V: TRBV5-5
D: -
J: TRBJ2-4
size: many

DNA: TGCGCCAGCAGCTTGGCAGAGAACACTGAAGCTTTCTTT
CDR3: CASSLAENTEAFF
V: TRBV5-1
D: -
J: TRBJ1-1
size: few

DNA: TGTGCCAGCAGCTTTTCCCGCCAAGAGACCCAGTACTTC
CDR3: CASSFSRQETQYF
V: TRBV7-2
D: -
J: TRBJ2-5
size: few

DNA: TGTGCCACCAGCAACCGGGACACCTTCTCCTACGAGCAGTACTTC
CDR3: CATSNRDTFSYEQYF
V: TRBV15
D: -
J: TRBJ2-7
size: few

DNA: TGTGCCAGCAGCTTGGGACAGGGGGCGCAAGACGAGCAGTACTTC
CDR3: CASSLGQGAQDEQYF
V: TRBV12-3/TRBV12-4
D: TRBD1
J: TRBJ2-7
size: many

DNA: TGTGCCAGCCCCACGGGAGGGGGAGAAAACATTCAGTACTTC
CDR3: CASPTGGGENIQYF
V: TRBV28
D: TRBD2
J: TRBJ2-4
size: many

DNA: TGCGCCAGCAGCCAAGGTGCAGGGGGGCTAGCGGGAAGCTCCTACAATGAGCAGTTCTTC
CDR3: CASSQGAGGLAGSSYNEQFF
V: TRBV4-1
D: TRBD2
J: TRBJ2-1
size: many

DNA: TGCGCCAGCACCACAGGACTAAGCACAGATACGCAGTATTTT
CDR3: CASTTGLSTDTQYF
V: TRBV10-2
D: -
J: TRBJ2-3
size: -

DNA: TGTGCCAGCAGTGAATCGCTAGCGGGAGTAGAGACCCAGTACTTC
CDR3: CASSESLAGVETQYF
V: TRBV25-1
D: TRBD2
J: TRBJ2-5
size: medium-sized

DNA: TGTGCCAGCAGCCAAGATCGGGATTCACCCCTCCACTTT
CDR3: CASSQDRDSPLHF
V: TRBV3-1
D: -
J: TRBJ1-6
size: -

DNA: TGTGCCAGCAGCCGTGTGGAGGGGGATTTCACCGGGGAGCTGTTTTTT
CDR3: CASSRVEGDFTGELFF
V: TRBV6-5
D: -
J: TRBJ2-2
size: -

DNA: TGCGCCAGCAGCCCGGGGAGGGGATGGGGTGAAGCTTTCTTT
CDR3: CASSPGRGWGEAFF
V: TRBV5-1
D: -
J: TRBJ1-1
size: many

DNA: TGTGCCAGCAAGTTGTACCCGGACGCTGAAGCTTTCTTT
CDR3: CASKLYPDAEAFF
V: TRBV2
D: -
J: TRBJ1-1
size: few

DNA: TGCAGTGCTAGTAGGGGCGGGACTACACATTACGAGCAGTACTTC
CDR3: CSASRGGTTHYEQYF
V: TRBV20-1
D: TRBD2
J: TRBJ2-7
size: few

DNA: TGTGCCAGCAGGGGTCAGATAGCCAAAAACATTCAGTACTTC
CDR3: CASRGQIAKNIQYF
V: TRBV6-6
D: -
J: TRBJ2-4
size: few

DNA: TGCAGCGTTGGGACTGTGACTCCCCAAGAGACCCAGTACTTC
CDR3: CSVGTVTPQETQYF
V: TRBV29-1
D: -
J: TRBJ2-5
size: many

DNA: TGCAGTGCTACCCCGGGCATTGATGAGCAGTTCTTC
CDR3: CSATPGIDEQFF
V: TRBV20-1
D: -
J: TRBJ2-1
size: few